The clone carrying this T cell receptor beta chain was recorded once. This sample was taken from a study of blood T cell repertoires in COVID-19. About the study: PBMCs, B-cell-depleted T cells, or T cells were the source of the cDNA or gDNA that made up the material.

The repertoire was sequenced with immunoSEQ multiplex PCR; TCRdb's copy has only in-frame clones and lacks some. Here the sample spans approximately 170,000 clones, under 90% being singletons. This CDR3 is 15 amino acids long. Looked up from germline, CDR1 is SGHVS and CDR2 is FNYEAQ. The V and J ends lost 5 bases and 2 bases, in that order; junction bases with no gene match: 3. This TCR was recovered from a woman aged 80 or older with active or convalescent COVID-19. The rearrangement uses TRBV7-6 and TRBJ2-2, with 9 bases identical to TRBD1. Sequencing was performed on peripheral blood. In nucleotides, the CDR3 is TGTGCCAGCAGCCGGGGACAGGGCAACACCGGGGAGCTGTTTTTT. Protein product: CASSRGQGNTGELFF.